These 10 T cell receptor beta chains originate from one sample sequenced in a study of cytomegalovirus exposure and HLA in healthy donors. PCR amplification relied on 60 Vbeta primers (plus 13 Jbeta primers). The assay was immunoSEQ multiplex PCR, and TCRdb's table has in-frame clones only and misses some. The repertoire consists of 35,000 to 55,000 clones, with 51% occurring once and the leading ten covering roughly 5.5%. The sample comprised PBMCs. Receptors originate from a man aged 55 to 70 in good health and CMV-seronegative.

A few counts support this clone. The chain has TRBV6-5 and TRBJ1-6; 7 nucleotides align to TRBD1. J was trimmed by 6 bases and V by 6 bases; bases with no gene match: 8. Germline V CDR1 and CDR2: MNHEY, SVGAGI. The CDR3 sequence is 15 residues long. CDR3 loop: CASRREGTVNSPLHF. The CDR3 nucleotides are TGTGCCAGCAGACGCGAGGGGACAGTTAATTCACCCCTCCACTTT.

The chain has TRBV7-2 and TRBJ1-2; perhaps TRBD1 as D (5 bases). Germline V gene data show CDR1 as SGHTA and CDR2 as FQGNSA. Between the trimmed V and J ends, which lost 4 bases and 6 bases, there was a span of 21 bases. The CDR3 runs to 16 residues. CDR3 loop: CASSSQWGVGQHGYTF. In DNA form, the CDR3 reads TGTGCCAGCAGCTCCCAATGGGGGGTAGGTCAGCATGGCTACACCTTC.

This clone was counted a few times. The rearrangement joins TRBV2 to TRBJ2-1; TRBD2 matches 11 bases. After removal of 6 bases from V and 0 bases from J, the junction contained 10 bases not matched to a gene. Germline V gene data show CDR1 as SNHLY and CDR2 as FYNNEI. The CDR3 consists of 18 residues. CDR3 amino acids: CASRRTSGRGSSYNEQFF. Here the CDR3 DNA reads TGTGCCAGCAGGCGGACTAGCGGGCGGGGAAGCTCCTACAATGAGCAGTTCTTC.

Turning to this clone: Other DNA variants within this sample encode the same CDR3. V gene TRBV30 combines with J gene TRBJ2-6; 8 bases agree with TRBD2. V was clipped by 4 bases and J by 4 bases; unmatched bases: 6. The CDR3 spans 15 residues. Germline V gives CDR1 GTSNPN, CDR2 SVGIG (reference sequence). The CDR3 DNA reads as TGTGCCTGGACGGGGGGGGGACGGGGGGCCAACGTCCTGACTTTC. This translates into CAWTGGGRGANVLTF.

In this sample, this clone turned up a few times. V usage is TRBV28 and J usage is TRBJ1-1; the match to TRBD1 covers 8 bases. The V gene's germline CDR1 is MDHEN and CDR2 SYDVKM. V lost 6 bases to trimming and J lost 8 bases; unmatched junction nucleotides: 8. This CDR3 is 13 amino acids long. CDR3 region: CASSGQGVFEAFF. Written as DNA, the CDR3 is TGTGCCAGCAGCGGACAGGGCGTTTTCGAAGCTTTCTTT. Combining the CDR3 with reference TRBV28 and TRBJ1-1 gives the whole variable domain DVKVTQSSRYLVKRTGEKVFLECVQDMDHENMFWYRQDPGLGLRLIYFSYDVKMKEKGDIPEGYSVSREKKERFSLILESASTNQTSMYLCASSGQGVFEAFFGQGTRLTVV.

The V and J genes are TRBV28 and TRBJ1-5; D call uncertain. CDR3 length: 13 residues. Germline V CDR1 and CDR2: MDHEN, SYDVKM. Trimming pared 3 bases from V and 7 bases from J, leaving 10 bases between. The CDR3 reads CASSFPGGQPQHF. DNA of the CDR3: TGTGCCAGCAGTTTCCCGGGCGGGCAGCCCCAGCATTTT.

The chain employs TRBV29-1 and TRBJ2-1; TRBD2 agrees at 8 bases. The CDR3 has 14 residues. The ends lost 8 bases at V and 4 bases at J; junction bases unmatched: 10. CDR1 is SQVTM and CDR2 is ANQGSEA in the germline V gene. The CDR3, as DNA: TGCAGCTACTCCCTTAGCGGGACGTACAATGAGCAGTTCTTC. This sequence encodes CSYSLSGTYNEQFF.

CDR3 coding DNA: TGCGCCAGCAGCAGCGGACAGACCAAAGAGACCCAGTACTTC. Encoded protein: CASSSGQTKETQYF. V is TRBV5-1 and J is TRBJ2-5, with D possibly being TRBD1 (6 bases). Germline-derived CDR1 and CDR2 are SGHRS and YFSETQ. The V and J ends lost 4 bases and 3 bases respectively, with 13 bases between them. The CDR3 extends over 14 amino acids.

Comment on this clone: One junction end disagrees with the germline gene, perhaps due to a read error. V gene TRBV19 combines with J gene TRBJ1-1, with 7 bases lining up with TRBD1. Germline values: CDR1 LNHDA, CDR2 SQIVND (reference sequence). CDR3 length: 13 residues. CDR3 sequence: CASGIQGFTEAFF. The CDR3 nucleotides read TGTGCCAGTGGTATACAGGGGTTCACTGAAGCTTTCTTT. The entire variable domain, with the rest obtained from reference TRBV19 and TRBJ1-1, is as follows: DGGITQSPKYLFRKEGQNVTLSCEQNLNHDAMYWYRQDPGQGLRLIYYSQIVNDFQKGDIAEGYSVSREKKESFPLTVTSAQKNPTAFYLCASGIQGFTEAFFGQGTRLTVV.

The chain has TRBV7-2 and TRBJ1-2; D is possibly TRBD1 (5 bases). The V end lost 2 bases, the J end lost 2 bases, and 12 bases lay between the germline ends. This CDR3 contains 15 residues. Per the germline V gene, CDR1 is SGHTA and CDR2 is FQGNSA. The CDR3 bases are TGTGCCAGCAGCTTATCACCAGGGCAAAACTATGGCTACACCTTC. Its translation is CASSLSPGQNYGYTF. The full variable domain, its missing parts supplied by reference TRBV7-2 and TRBJ1-2, is GAGVSQSPSNKVTEKGKDVELRCDPISGHTALYWYRQSLGQGLEFLIYFQGNSAPDKSGLPSDRFSAERTGGSVSTLTIQRTQQEDSAVYLCASSLSPGQNYGYTFGSGTRLTVV.